This T cell receptor (beta chain) was recorded in a study of CD8+CD57+ T cells in acquired aplastic anemia. Overall study: On average, sorted CD4+ and CD8+ cells gave about 3.1 ug of DNA. Findings and limits, study-wide: Simpson's diversity of CD8+ cells was not significantly different in patients compared with controls.

Points on this clonotype: Antigen unknown.

The TCR beta profiling, which covered VDJ combination and CDR3 sequence, was carried out using genomic DNA as the template. TCRdb ran MiXCR on the reads and lists one entry per CDR3 protein. The sample carries around 130,000 distinct CDR3 sequences, 50% to 60% recorded once. Those patients picked for sequencing had displayed CD8+CD57+ cell expansion on flow cytometry. Germline V gives CDR1 DFQATT, CDR2 SNEGSKA (reference sequence). Trimming removed 1 base from V and 2 bases from J, with 15 bases in between. The CDR3 totals 15 residues. The chain couples TRBV20-1 to TRBJ2-7; possibly TRBD1 or TRBD2 for D (5 bases each). Sequencing was carried out using sorted CD4+, CD8+, or CD8+CD57+ T cells (not recorded which) from PBMCs. This clonotype originated in a human donor with aplastic anemia. In nucleotides, the CDR3 is TGCAGTGCTAGAGGGGGGTGGTCGGGGCCCTACGAGCAGTACTTC. This sequence encodes CSARGGWSGPYEQYF.